These 7 T cell receptor beta chains originate from one sample sequenced in a study of CD8 T cells in ankylosing spondylitis. The study's findings and limits: Apparently characteristic of ankylosing spondylitis blood was a TCR beta motif (fewer than 10 highly homologous variants).

TCRdb reprocessed the 5' RACE reads with MiXCR, giving one entry per CDR3 protein. The sample lists about 750,000 distinct CDR3 sequences, around 20% occurring once. These receptors are not linked to any known antigen. The sample taken for sequencing was blood, either unsorted or a sorted T cell fraction (not recorded which). These receptors were collected from a male donor with ankylosing spondylitis.

The chain employs TRBV9 and TRBJ2-2; 9 bases are a match to TRBD2. CDR1 is SGDLS, CDR2 YYNGEE, per germline. The CDR3 length is 16 residues. With V trimmed by 3 bases and J by 4 bases, 7 bases remained unmatched. The CDR3 coding sequence is TGTGCCAGCAGCGGTGGGGCGGGAGGGCCCACCGGGGAGCTGTTTTTT. This translates into CASSGGAGGPTGELFF.

This clonotype was found a few times. The CDR3 loop is CSALLTSGVYNEQFF. DNA for the CDR3: TGCAGCGCCCTCCTAACTAGCGGGGTCTACAATGAGCAGTTCTTC. This chain uses TRBV29-1 with TRBJ2-1; 10 nucleotides line up with TRBD2. This CDR3 is built from 15 residues. Germline V lookup: CDR1 SQVTM, CDR2 ANQGSEA. V lost 7 bases and J lost 3; bases outside the gene matches: 9.

The rearrangement links TRBV5-5 to TRBJ1-1, with TRBD1 as a possible D gene (5 bases). V was shortened by 4 bases and J by 8 bases, with 12 bases between the two germline ends. CDR1 is SGHKS and CDR2 is YYEKEE in the germline V gene (reference sequence). The CDR3 extends over 12 amino acids. The CDR3 loop is CASSASGREAFF. CDR3 in DNA: TGTGCCAGCAGCGCCTCGGGACGCGAAGCTTTCTTT.

This sequence joins TRBV7-9 and TRBJ2-5, with D unclear. Trimming took off 5 bases at V and 5 bases at J, with 15 bases between the two ends. The length of the CDR3 is 14 residues. CDR1 is SEHNR and CDR2 is FQNEAQ in the germline V gene (reference sequence). CDR3: CASSHSEARETQYF. CDR3 coding DNA: TGTGCCAGCAGCCACTCTGAGGCAAGGGAGACCCAGTACTTC.

This sequence joins TRBV12-3 or TRBV12-4 and TRBJ2-5; D is perhaps TRBD1 (6 bases). The CDR3 length is 14 residues. V was trimmed by 3 bases and J by 4 bases, leaving 12 bases between them. The CDR3 nucleotides are TGTGCCAGCAGTTTCCACAGGGAGAGAGAGACCCAGTACTTC. This gives the protein CASSFHRERETQYF.

This clonotype was seen a handful of times. V gene TRBV4-2 combines with J gene TRBJ2-1; 9 bases are shared with TRBD2. This CDR3 is 16 amino acids long. Trimming took 0 bases from V and 10 from J; bases not matched to a gene: 10. In germline, CDR1 is LGHNA, CDR2 YNFKEQ. Here the CDR3 reads CASSQDVWGLAVEQFF. The CDR3 nucleotides are TGTGCCAGCAGCCAAGATGTGTGGGGACTAGCTGTCGAGCAGTTCTTC.

The chain recombines TRBV10-2 with TRBJ1-1; D is undetermined. Germline V gene lookup returns CDR1 WSHSY and CDR2 SAAADI. V lost 0 bases and J lost 7, with 3 bases in between. The CDR3 extends over 11 amino acids. As DNA, the CDR3 is TGCGCCAGCAGTGAGTCGGGTGAAGCTTTCTTT. Its protein is CASSESGEAFF.